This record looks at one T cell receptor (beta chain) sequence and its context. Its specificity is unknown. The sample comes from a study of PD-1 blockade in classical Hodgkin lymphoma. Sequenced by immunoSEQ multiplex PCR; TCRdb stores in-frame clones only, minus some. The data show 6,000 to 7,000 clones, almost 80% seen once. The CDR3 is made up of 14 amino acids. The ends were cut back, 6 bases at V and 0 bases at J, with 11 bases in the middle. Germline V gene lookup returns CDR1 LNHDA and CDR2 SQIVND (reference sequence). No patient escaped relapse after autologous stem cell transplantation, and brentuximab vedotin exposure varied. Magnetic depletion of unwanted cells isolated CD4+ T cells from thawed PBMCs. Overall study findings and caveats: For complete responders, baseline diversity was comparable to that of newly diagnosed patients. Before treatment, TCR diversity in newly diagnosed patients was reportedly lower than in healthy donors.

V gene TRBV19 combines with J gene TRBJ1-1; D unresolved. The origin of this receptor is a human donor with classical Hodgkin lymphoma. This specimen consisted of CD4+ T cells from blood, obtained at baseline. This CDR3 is CASSRRELNTEAFF. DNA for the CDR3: TGTGCCAGTAGCAGGAGGGAATTGAACACTGAAGCTTTCTTT.